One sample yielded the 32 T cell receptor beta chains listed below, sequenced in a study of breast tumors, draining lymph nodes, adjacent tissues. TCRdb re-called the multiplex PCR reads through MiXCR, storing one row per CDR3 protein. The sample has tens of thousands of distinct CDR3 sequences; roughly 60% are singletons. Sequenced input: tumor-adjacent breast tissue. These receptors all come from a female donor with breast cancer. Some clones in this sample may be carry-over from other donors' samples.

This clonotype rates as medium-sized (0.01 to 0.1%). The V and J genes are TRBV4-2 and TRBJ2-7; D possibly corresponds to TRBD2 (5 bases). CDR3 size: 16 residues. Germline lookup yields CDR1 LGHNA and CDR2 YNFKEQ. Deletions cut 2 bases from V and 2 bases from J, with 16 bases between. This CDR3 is CASSQTLVPVTYEQYF. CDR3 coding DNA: TGTGCCAGCAGCCAAACACTAGTCCCCGTCACCTACGAGCAGTACTTC.

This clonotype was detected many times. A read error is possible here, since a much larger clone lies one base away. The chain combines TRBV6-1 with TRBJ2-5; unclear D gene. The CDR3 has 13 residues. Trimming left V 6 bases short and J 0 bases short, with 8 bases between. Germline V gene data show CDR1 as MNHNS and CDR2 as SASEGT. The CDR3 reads CASSPEYQETQYF. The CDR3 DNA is TGTGCCAGCAGCCCAGAGTACCAAGAGACCCAGTACTTC.

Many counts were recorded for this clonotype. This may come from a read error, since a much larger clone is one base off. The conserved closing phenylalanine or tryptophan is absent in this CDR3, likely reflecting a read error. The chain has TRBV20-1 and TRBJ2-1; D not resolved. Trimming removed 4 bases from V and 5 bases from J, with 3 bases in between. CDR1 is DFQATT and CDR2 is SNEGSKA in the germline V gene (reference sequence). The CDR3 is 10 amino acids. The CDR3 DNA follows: TGCAGTGCTAATAACAATGAGCAGTTCTCC. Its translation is CSANNNEQFS.

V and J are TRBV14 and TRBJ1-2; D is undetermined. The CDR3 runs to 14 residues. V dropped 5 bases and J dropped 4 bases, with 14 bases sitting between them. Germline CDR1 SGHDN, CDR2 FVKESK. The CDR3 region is CASSSDPRSYGYTF. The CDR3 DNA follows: TGTGCCAGCAGCTCCGACCCGAGGAGCTATGGCTACACCTTC. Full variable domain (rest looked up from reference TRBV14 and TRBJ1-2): EAGVTQFPSHSVIEKGQTVTLRCDPISGHDNLYWYRRVMGKEIKFLLHFVKESKQDESGMPNNRFLAERTGGTYSTLKVQPAELEDSGVYFCASSSDPRSYGYTFGSGTRLTVV.

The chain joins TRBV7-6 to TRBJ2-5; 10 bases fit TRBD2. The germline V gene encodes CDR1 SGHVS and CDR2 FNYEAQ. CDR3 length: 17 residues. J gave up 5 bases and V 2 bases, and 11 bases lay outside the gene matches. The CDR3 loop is CASSLSWLAGEGETQYF. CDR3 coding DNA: TGTGCCAGCAGCTTAAGTTGGCTAGCGGGGGAGGGTGAGACCCAGTACTTC.

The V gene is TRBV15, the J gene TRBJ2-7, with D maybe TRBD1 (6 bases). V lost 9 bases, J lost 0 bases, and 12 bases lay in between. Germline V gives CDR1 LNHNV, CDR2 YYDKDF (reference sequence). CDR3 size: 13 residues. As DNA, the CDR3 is TGTGCCACTGCGATACAGGGCTCCTACGAGCAGTACTTC. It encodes CATAIQGSYEQYF.

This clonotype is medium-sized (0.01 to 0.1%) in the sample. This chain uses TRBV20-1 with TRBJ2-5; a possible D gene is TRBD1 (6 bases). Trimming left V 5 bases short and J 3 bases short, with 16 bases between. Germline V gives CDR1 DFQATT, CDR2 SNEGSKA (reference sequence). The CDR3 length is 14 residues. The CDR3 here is CSALDSADKETQYF. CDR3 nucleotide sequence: TGCAGTGCTCTGGACAGCGCTGATAAAGAGACCCAGTACTTC.

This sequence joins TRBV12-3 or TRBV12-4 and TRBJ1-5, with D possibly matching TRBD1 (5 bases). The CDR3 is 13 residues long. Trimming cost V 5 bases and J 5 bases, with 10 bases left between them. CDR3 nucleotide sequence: TGTGCCAGCAGTGCCCAGGGCGATCAGCCCCAGCATTTT. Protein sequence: CASSAQGDQPQHF.

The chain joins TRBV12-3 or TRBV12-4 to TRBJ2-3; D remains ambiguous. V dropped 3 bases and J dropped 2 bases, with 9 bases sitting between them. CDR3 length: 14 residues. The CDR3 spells CASSLEQLTDTQYF. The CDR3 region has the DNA TGTGCCAGCAGTTTGGAACAGCTCACAGATACGCAGTATTTT.

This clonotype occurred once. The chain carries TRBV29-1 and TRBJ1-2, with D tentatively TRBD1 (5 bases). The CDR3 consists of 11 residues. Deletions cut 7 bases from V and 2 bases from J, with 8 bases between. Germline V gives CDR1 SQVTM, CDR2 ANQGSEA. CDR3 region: CSGGFNYGYTF. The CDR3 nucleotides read TGCAGCGGGGGCTTCAACTATGGCTACACCTTC.

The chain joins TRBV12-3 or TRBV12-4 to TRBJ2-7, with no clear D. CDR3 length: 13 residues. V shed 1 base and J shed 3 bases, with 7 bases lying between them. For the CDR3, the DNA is TGTGCCAGCAGTTTAGACGGAGACTACGAGCAGTACTTC. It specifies CASSLDGDYEQYF.

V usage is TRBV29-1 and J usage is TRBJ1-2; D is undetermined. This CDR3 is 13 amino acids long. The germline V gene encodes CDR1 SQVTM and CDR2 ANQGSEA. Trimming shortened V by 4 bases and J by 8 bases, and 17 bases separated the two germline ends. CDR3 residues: CSVVQDFTAGYTF. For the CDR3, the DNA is TGCAGCGTTGTTCAGGATTTTACAGCGGGCTACACCTTC.

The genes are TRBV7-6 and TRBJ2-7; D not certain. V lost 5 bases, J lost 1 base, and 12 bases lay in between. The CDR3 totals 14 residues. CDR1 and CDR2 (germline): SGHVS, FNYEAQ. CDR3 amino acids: CASSPTIPSYEQYF. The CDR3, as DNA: TGTGCCAGCAGCCCGACCATTCCATCCTACGAGCAGTACTTC.

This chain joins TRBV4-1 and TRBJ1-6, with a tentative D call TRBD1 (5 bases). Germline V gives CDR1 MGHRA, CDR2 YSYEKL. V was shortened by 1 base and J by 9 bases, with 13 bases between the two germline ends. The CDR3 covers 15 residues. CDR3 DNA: TGCGCCAGCAGCCAAGTCCCCAGGGTGGGTTCACCCCTCCACTTT. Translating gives CASSQVPRVGSPLHF.

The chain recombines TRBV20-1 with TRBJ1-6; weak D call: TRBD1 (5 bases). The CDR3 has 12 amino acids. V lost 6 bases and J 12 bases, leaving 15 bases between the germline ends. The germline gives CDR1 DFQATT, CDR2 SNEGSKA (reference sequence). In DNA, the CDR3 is TGCAGTGCGGGGGTTCGGGAAGGACCCCTCCACTTT. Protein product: CSAGVREGPLHF.

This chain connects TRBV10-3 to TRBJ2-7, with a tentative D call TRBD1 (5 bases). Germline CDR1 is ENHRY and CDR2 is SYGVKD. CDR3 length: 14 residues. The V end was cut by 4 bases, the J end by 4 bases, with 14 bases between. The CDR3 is CAISGSLQGYEQYF. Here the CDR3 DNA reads TGTGCCATCAGTGGGTCGCTGCAGGGTTACGAGCAGTACTTC.

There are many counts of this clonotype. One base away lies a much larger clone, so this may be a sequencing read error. The CDR3 region is CASSYAAPSGGAEGEQFF. Here the CDR3 DNA reads TGTGCCAGCAGTTACGCCGCCCCTAGCGGGGGGGCCGAGGGGGAGCAGTTCTTC. The chain combines TRBV6-5 with TRBJ2-1; 12 nucleotides match TRBD2. Germline V gene sequence: CDR1 MNHEY, CDR2 SVGAGI. V was pared by 2 bases and J by 10 bases, with 15 bases of the junction left unmatched. The CDR3 is 18 residues long.

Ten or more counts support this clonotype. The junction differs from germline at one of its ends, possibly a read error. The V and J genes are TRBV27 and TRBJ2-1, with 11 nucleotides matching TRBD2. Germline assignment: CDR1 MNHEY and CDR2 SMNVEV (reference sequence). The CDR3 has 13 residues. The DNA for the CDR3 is TGTGCCAGCAGTTTCATAGCGGGAGGGCCCAGCGTCTTC. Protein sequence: CASSFIAGGPSVF.

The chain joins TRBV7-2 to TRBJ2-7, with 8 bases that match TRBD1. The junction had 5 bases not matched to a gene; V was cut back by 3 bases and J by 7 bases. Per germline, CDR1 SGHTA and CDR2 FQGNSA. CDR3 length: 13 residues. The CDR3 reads CASSLDREKEQYF. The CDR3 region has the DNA TGTGCCAGCAGCTTGGACAGGGAAAAGGAGCAGTACTTC. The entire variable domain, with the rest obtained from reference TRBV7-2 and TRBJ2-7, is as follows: GAGVSQSPSNKVTEKGKDVELRCDPISGHTALYWYRQSLGQGLEFLIYFQGNSAPDKSGLPSDRFSAERTGGSVSTLTIQRTQQEDSAVYLCASSLDREKEQYFGPGTRLTVT.

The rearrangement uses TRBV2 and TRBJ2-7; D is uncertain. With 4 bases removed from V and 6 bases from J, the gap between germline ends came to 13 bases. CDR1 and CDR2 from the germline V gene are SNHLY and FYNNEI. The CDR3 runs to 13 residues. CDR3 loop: CASSAGYIPEQYF. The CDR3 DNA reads TGTGCCAGCAGTGCCGGTTATATTCCCGAGCAGTACTTC.

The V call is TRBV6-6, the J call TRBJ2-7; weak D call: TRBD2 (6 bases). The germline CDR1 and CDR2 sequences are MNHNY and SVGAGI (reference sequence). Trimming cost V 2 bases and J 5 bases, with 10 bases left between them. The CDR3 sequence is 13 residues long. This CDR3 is CASSYRGGDEQYF. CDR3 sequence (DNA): TGTGCCAGCAGTTACAGGGGCGGGGACGAGCAGTACTTC.

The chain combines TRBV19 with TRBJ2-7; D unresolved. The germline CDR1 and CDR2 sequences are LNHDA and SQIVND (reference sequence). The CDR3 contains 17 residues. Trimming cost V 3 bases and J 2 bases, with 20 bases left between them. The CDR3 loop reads CASSIFYSYGTTYEQYF. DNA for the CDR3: TGTGCCAGTAGTATTTTTTACAGTTATGGTACGACCTACGAGCAGTACTTC.

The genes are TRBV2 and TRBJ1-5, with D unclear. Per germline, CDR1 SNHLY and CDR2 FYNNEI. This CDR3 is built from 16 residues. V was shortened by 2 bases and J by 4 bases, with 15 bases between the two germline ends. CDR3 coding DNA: TGTGCCAGCAGTGAATATTCGGGCCCCACTAATCAGCCCCAGCATTTT. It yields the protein CASSEYSGPTNQPQHF.

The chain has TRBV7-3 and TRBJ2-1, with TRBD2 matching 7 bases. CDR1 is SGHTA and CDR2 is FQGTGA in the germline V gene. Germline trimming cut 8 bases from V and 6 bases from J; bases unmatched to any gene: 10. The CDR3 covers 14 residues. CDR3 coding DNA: TGTGCCAGCGGAATAGCGGGCGCCCGCAATGAGCAGTTCTTC. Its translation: CASGIAGARNEQFF.

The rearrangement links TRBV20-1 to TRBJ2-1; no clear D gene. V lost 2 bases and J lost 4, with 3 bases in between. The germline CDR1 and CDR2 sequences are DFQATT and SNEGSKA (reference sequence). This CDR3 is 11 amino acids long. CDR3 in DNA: TGCAGTGCTAGAAGGTACAATGAGCAGTTCTTC. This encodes CSARRYNEQFF.

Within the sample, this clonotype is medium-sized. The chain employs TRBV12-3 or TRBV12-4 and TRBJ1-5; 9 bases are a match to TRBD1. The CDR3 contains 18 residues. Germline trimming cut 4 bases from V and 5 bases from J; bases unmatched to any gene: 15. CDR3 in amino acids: CASSWGFAGQGSHQPQHF. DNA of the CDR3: TGTGCCAGCAGTTGGGGGTTTGCGGGACAGGGAAGTCATCAGCCCCAGCATTTT.

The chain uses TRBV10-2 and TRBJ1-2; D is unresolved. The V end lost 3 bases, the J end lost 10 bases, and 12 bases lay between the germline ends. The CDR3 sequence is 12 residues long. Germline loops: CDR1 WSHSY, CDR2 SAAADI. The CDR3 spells CASSEAGHLYTF. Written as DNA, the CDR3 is TGCGCCAGCAGTGAAGCTGGGCACCTCTACACCTTC.

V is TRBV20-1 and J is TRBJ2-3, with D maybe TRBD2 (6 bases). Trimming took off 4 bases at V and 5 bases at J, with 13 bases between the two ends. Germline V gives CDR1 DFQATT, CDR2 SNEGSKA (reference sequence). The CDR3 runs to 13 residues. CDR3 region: CSATRLGGDTQYF. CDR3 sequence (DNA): TGCAGTGCTACCCGACTAGGTGGAGATACGCAGTATTTT.

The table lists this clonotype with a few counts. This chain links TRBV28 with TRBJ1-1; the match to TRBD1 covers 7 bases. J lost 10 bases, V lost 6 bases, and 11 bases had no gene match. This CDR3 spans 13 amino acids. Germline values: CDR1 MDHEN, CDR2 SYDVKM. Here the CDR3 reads CASSVGQDRVAFF. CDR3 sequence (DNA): TGTGCCAGCAGCGTTGGACAGGATCGAGTAGCTTTCTTT.

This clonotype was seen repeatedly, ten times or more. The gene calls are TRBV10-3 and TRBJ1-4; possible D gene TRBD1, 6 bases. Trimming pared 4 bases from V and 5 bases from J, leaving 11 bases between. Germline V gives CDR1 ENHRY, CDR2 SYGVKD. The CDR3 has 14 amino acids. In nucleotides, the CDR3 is TGTGCCATCAGTGCGGGGGACACCAATGAAAAACTGTTTTTT. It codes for CAISAGDTNEKLFF.

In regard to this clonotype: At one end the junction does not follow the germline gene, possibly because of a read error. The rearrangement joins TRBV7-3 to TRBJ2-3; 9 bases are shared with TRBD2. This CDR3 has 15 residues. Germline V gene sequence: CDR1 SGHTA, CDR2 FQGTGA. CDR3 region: CASSQVAGAGDTQYF. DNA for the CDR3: TGCGCCAGCAGCCAAGTAGCGGGAGCAGGCGATACGCAGTATTTT.

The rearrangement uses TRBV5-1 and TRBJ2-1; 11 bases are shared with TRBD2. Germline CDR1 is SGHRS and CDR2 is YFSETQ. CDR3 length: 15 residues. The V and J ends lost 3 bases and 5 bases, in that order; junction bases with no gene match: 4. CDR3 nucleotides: TGCGCCAGCAGCTCTAGCGGGGGGCACAACAATGAGCAGTTCTTC. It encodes CASSSSGGHNNEQFF.